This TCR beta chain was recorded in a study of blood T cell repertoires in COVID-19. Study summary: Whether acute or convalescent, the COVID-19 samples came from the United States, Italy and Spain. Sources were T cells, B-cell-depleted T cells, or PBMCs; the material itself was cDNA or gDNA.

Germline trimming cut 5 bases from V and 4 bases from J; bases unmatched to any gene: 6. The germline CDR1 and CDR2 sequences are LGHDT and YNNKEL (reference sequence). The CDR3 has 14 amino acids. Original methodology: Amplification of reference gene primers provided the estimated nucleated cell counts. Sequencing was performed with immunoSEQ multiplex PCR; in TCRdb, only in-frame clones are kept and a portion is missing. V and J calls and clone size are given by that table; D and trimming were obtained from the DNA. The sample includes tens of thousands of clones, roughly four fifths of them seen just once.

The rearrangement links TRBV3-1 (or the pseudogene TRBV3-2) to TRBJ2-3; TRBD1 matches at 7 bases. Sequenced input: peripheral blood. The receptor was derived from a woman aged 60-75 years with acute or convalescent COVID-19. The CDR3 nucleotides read TGTGCCAGCAGCTTCCGACAGGGCGCAGATACGCAGTATTTT. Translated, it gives CASSFRQGADTQYF.